Listed below are T cell receptor beta chains from one sample, sequenced in a study of CD8+CD57+ T cells in acquired aplastic anemia. TCRdb passed the reads through MiXCR, listing each CDR3 protein once. The data hold 450,000 to 550,000 distinct CDR3 sequences, with around 30% observed a single time. The sequencing sample was made of sorted CD4+, CD8+, or CD8+CD57+ T cells (not recorded which) from PBMCs. Receptors were obtained from a human donor with aplastic anemia. Each CDR3 is given with its conserved first and last residue. A D gene is named only where the DNA matches it firmly. Clone sizes are given selectively: once, few, many, or a class where the clone is expanded.

d_call,j_call,cdr3_length,v_call,clone_size,cdr3_aa,cdr3_nt
TRBD1,TRBJ1-1,14,TRBV2,-,CASSLEGADTEAFF,TGTGCCAGCAGTTTAGAGGGGGCAGATACTGAAGCTTTCTTT
-,TRBJ1-1,12,TRBV2,many,CASSEHYTEAFF,TGTGCCAGCAGTGAACATTACACTGAAGCTTTCTTT
-,TRBJ1-3,13,TRBV7-9,many,CASSGLSGNTIYF,TGTGCCAGCAGCGGGCTATCTGGAAACACCATATATTTT
TRBD2,TRBJ2-5,15,TRBV10-3,-,CASSAGTSGSETQYF,TGTGCCAGCAGTGCAGGGACTAGCGGGAGTGAGACCCAGTACTTC
TRBD2,TRBJ2-3,15,TRBV20-1,once,CSANLAGGMTDTQYF,TGCAGTGCTAACTTAGCGGGGGGGATGACAGATACGCAGTATTTT
-,TRBJ1-6,14,TRBV2,many,CASSETGERSPLHF,TGTGCCAGCAGTGAAACCGGGGAAAGATCACCCCTCCACTTT
-,TRBJ2-1,13,TRBV5-4,-,CASTLDKYNEQFF,TGTGCCAGCACGCTTGACAAATACAATGAGCAGTTCTTC
-,TRBJ1-2,13,TRBV7-2,-,CASTDRTNYGYTF,TGTGCCAGCACGGACCGGACTAACTATGGCTACACCTTC
TRBD2,TRBJ2-1,14,TRBV2,few,CASWVERGGNEQFF,TGTGCCAGCTGGGTGGAGCGGGGGGGCAATGAGCAGTTCTTC
TRBD1,TRBJ1-2,15,TRBV9,many,CASSARDRSNYGYTF,TGTGCCAGCAGCGCCAGGGACAGGAGTAACTATGGCTACACCTTC
-,TRBJ2-6,14,TRBV29-1,few,CSATGHSGANVLTF,TGCAGCGCGACAGGACACTCTGGGGCCAACGTCCTGACTTTC
TRBD1,TRBJ1-2,16,TRBV25-1,-,CASSGYTGTVDYGYTF,TGTGCCAGCAGTGGCTACACTGGGACAGTCGACTATGGCTACACCTTC
-,TRBJ1-1,14,TRBV19,many,CASSRAGQNTEAFF,TGTGCCAGTAGTAGGGCAGGACAAAACACTGAAGCTTTCTTT
-,TRBJ1-1,12,TRBV12-3/TRBV12-4,-,CASRTMNTEAFF,TGTGCCAGTCGGACCATGAACACTGAAGCTTTCTTT
-,TRBJ1-2,14,TRBV2,many,CASTFGLSKLGGTF,TGTGCCAGCACGTTTGGGCTCAGTAAGTTGGGAGGCACCTTC
-,TRBJ1-2,15,TRBV9,few,CASSVDLRANYGYTF,TGTGCCAGCAGCGTAGATCTAAGAGCTAACTATGGCTACACCTTC
TRBD1,TRBJ1-6,16,TRBV25-1,-,CASTLGTGSYNSPLHF,TGTGCCAGCACCTTAGGGACAGGGTCCTATAATTCACCCCTCCACTTT
-,TRBJ1-1,14,TRBV20-1,-,CSASYRGAGTEAFF,TGCAGTGCTAGCTATAGGGGCGCGGGTACTGAAGCTTTCTTT
TRBD1,TRBJ2-7,14,TRBV5-1,few,CASSLSTGAYEQYF,TGCGCCAGCAGCTTATCGACAGGGGCCTACGAGCAGTACTTC
TRBD1,TRBJ1-2,14,TRBV4-2,many,CASSRDRADYGYTF,TGTGCCAGCAGTCGGGACAGGGCTGACTATGGCTACACCTTC
TRBD2,TRBJ2-2,18,TRBV4-3,-,CASSQVGLAGGDTGELFF,TGCGCCAGCAGCCAAGTGGGACTAGCGGGGGGTGACACCGGGGAGCTGTTTTTT
-,TRBJ2-7,12,TRBV6-2/TRBV6-3,-,CASSSRRDEQYF,TGTGCCAGCAGCTCTCGAAGGGACGAGCAGTACTTC
-,TRBJ1-2,13,TRBV19,once,CASTGRSNYGYTF,TGTGCCAGTACAGGGAGGAGCAACTATGGATACACCTTC
-,TRBJ2-3,13,TRBV29-1,once,CSVEYQTTDTQYF,TGCAGCGTTGAGTATCAGACCACAGATACGCAGTATTTT
-,TRBJ1-3,16,TRBV5-1,-,CASSLSGKGSGNTIYF,TGCGCCAGCAGCTTGAGCGGGAAGGGCTCTGGAAACACCATATATTTT
TRBD2,TRBJ2-7,16,TRBV29-1,many,CSVGILGGDGSYEQYF,TGCAGCGTTGGGATTTTGGGGGGGGACGGATCCTACGAGCAGTACTTC
-,TRBJ1-1,13,TRBV10-2,many,CASSESMVAEAFF,TGCGCCAGCAGTGAGTCTATGGTCGCTGAAGCTTTCTTT
TRBD2,TRBJ2-1,15,TRBV5-4,-,CASSLLAGADNEQFF,TGTGCCAGCAGCTTGCTAGCGGGAGCAGACAATGAGCAGTTCTTC
-,TRBJ1-1,14,TRBV9,-,CASSIGDQRTEAFF,TGTGCCAGCAGCATCGGGGACCAGAGGACTGAAGCTTTCTTT
-,TRBJ1-1,12,TRBV27,-,CATRAWGTEAFF,TGTGCCACCCGTGCCTGGGGCACTGAAGCTTTCTTT
-,TRBJ1-3,16,TRBV15,many,CATSRDATNSGNTIYF,TGTGCCACCAGCAGAGATGCCACTAACTCTGGAAACACCATATATTTT
-,TRBJ2-1,13,TRBV19,many,CASSGHTYNEQFF,TGTGCCAGTAGCGGGCACACCTACAATGAGCAGTTCTTC
-,TRBJ2-1,13,TRBV20-1,few,CSARDASVNEQFF,TGCAGTGCTAGAGATGCTAGCGTCAATGAGCAGTTCTTC
-,TRBJ1-1,14,TRBV5-4,-,CASSLIGLSTEAFF,TGTGCCAGCAGCCTAATCGGGTTGAGCACTGAAGCTTTCTTT
-,TRBJ1-5,12,TRBV20-1,many,CSAYRVGQPQHF,TGCAGTGCGTACAGGGTCGGTCAGCCCCAGCATTTT